This TCR beta chain appears in the sequencing data of a study of T cells after yellow fever vaccination. Turning to this clonotype: The antigen remains unidentified.

TCRdb independently ran MiXCR on the 5' RACE reads; one entry per CDR3 protein. The sample records hundreds of thousands of distinct CDR3 sequences, roughly 12% being singletons. Overall study results and limits: It was the secondary response that reached its peak faster, day 5 versus 15, but it was weaker.

The clonotype comes from a man aged 25 to 45 who received the YFV17D yellow fever vaccine. The specimen was PBMCs, collected on the day of the yellow fever booster vaccination.

The CDR3 sequence is CASGAGGPADTQYF. As DNA, the CDR3 is TGTGCCAGTGGAGCGGGAGGGCCCGCAGATACGCAGTATTTT. The genes are TRBV19 and TRBJ2-3; TRBD2 aligns across 10 bases. The CDR3 runs 14 residues. V trimming: 8 bases; J trimming: 4 bases; junction bases outside the gene matches: 6. CDR1 and CDR2 (germline): LNHDA, SQIVND (reference sequence).